This T cell receptor (beta chain) originates from a study of OX40 agonist ivuxolimab in advanced cancers. The wider study: The patients received agonistic anti-OX40 (CD134) antibody ivuxolimab.

The CDR3 is 13 amino acids. Germline CDR1 SGHRS, CDR2 YFSETQ. Profiled with immunoSEQ multiplex PCR; TCRdb holds only in-frame clones, not every one. Of 50,000 to 65,000 clones in the sample, 86% were seen once. Peripheral blood came from all dose cohorts at three timepoints. This TCR was recovered from an adult with an advanced solid tumor such as melanoma, head and neck, liver or kidney cancer. The sequencing here drew on CD4+ or CD8+ T cells sorted from blood, taken in a trial of the OX40 agonist ivuxolimab. The chain couples TRBV5-1 to TRBJ2-5; D is uncertain. The J call may be mistaken, given a closer DNA end match to TRBJ2-7. CDR3: CASSIADPYEQYF. The DNA for the CDR3 is TGCGCCAGCAGTATCGCCGACCCCTACGAGCAGTACTTC.